This is a list of T cell receptor beta chains from one sample in a study of T cells after yellow fever vaccination. TCRdb ran MiXCR on the 5' RACE reads and lists one entry per CDR3 protein. The sample consists of around 230,000 distinct CDR3 sequences, roughly 6.2% of them appearing once. The material sequenced was CD4+ T cells sorted from PBMCs, taken on the day of the yellow fever booster vaccination. The source of these receptors is a man aged 25-40 years who received the YFV17D yellow fever vaccine. Each CDR3 is given with its conserved first and last residue. A D gene is named only where the DNA matches it firmly. The size field is filled for only some rows; it gives once, few, many or a size class.

TRBJ2-7 . TRBV12-3/TRBV12-4 . TGTGCCAGCAGGGGGGCTTCCGGCGAGCAGTACTTC CASRGASGEQYF
TRBJ2-2 many TRBV12-3/TRBV12-4 TRBD2 TGTGCCAGCAGCGGGGGGACCGGGAACACCGGGGAGCTGTTTTTT CASSGGTGNTGELFF
TRBJ2-1 many TRBV3-1 TRBD2 TGTGCCAGCAGCCAAAACCAACTAGCGGAGCAGTTCTTC CASSQNQLAEQFF
TRBJ2-2 many TRBV29-1 . TGCAGCGGCTCGGGGGAGAACACCGGGGAGCTGTTTTTT CSGSGENTGELFF
TRBJ2-2 few TRBV5-5 TRBD1 TGTGCCAGCAGCTGGGGACAGCTATCCGGGGAGCTGTTTTTT CASSWGQLSGELFF
TRBJ2-1 few TRBV29-1 TRBD1 TGCAGCGTTGGCTCCGGGACAGGGGGCAATGGTGAGCAGTTCTTC CSVGSGTGGNGEQFF
TRBJ1-1 many TRBV4-3 . TGCGCCAGCAGCCAAGGTGGCAGCTTGAACACTGAAGCTTTCTTT CASSQGGSLNTEAFF
TRBJ2-3 few TRBV7-2 . TGTGCCAGCAGCTTAGTAACCAGGGGCGGGACAGATACGCAGTATTTT CASSLVTRGGTDTQYF
TRBJ2-2 . TRBV7-7 . TGTGCCAGCCGTTCTCCTGGGGACACCGGGGAGCTGTTTTTT CASRSPGDTGELFF
TRBJ2-1 few TRBV15 TRBD1 TGTGCCACCAGCAGAGACGGACAGGGGGTTAATGAGCAGTTCTTC CATSRDGQGVNEQFF
TRBJ2-3 . TRBV7-9 . TGTGCCAGCAGCGACAGAAACACAGATACGCAGTATTTT CASSDRNTDTQYF
TRBJ2-7 few TRBV23-1 . TGCGCCAGCAAGTCCTGGAACGAGCAGTACTTC CASKSWNEQYF
TRBJ2-3 many TRBV20-1 . TGCAGTGCTAGCGTTACAGATACGCAGTATTTT CSASVTDTQYF
TRBJ2-3 many TRBV5-4 . TGTGCCAGTTCCGGCCGGGACCCGTCCCGCACAGATACGCAGTATTTT CASSGRDPSRTDTQYF
TRBJ2-1 many TRBV5-6 TRBD2 TGTGCCAGCAGCGCGCCGGGACTAGCTTACAATGAGCAGTTCTTC CASSAPGLAYNEQFF
TRBJ2-1 many TRBV20-1 TRBD2 TGCAGTGCTCAGAGCGGGAGTCCCCTAAGGGAGCAGTTCTTC CSAQSGSPLREQFF
TRBJ2-7 many TRBV5-1 TRBD1 TGCGCCAGCAGCTTGGGGACAGGGGTCTACGAGCAGTACTTC CASSLGTGVYEQYF
TRBJ2-5 many TRBV2 . TGTGCCAGCGAACAGTTACAGGGTGAGACCCAGTACTTC CASEQLQGETQYF
TRBJ1-5 . TRBV5-5 TRBD1 TGTGCCAGCACGCGACACCTACAGGGGAGGGGAGATCAGCCCCAGCATTTT CASTRHLQGRGDQPQHF
TRBJ1-4 few TRBV7-8 TRBD1 TGTGCCAGCACGTCGGGACAGCCTAATGAAAAACTGTTTTTT CASTSGQPNEKLFF
TRBJ1-2 . TRBV29-1 TRBD1 TGCAGCGTTTATTCAGGGGGTGGAGGCTACACCTTC CSVYSGGGGYTF
TRBJ2-4 . TRBV7-8 . TGTGCCAGCAGCCAACACAACCGGGACAAAAACATTCAGTACTTC CASSQHNRDKNIQYF
TRBJ2-1 many TRBV7-6 TRBD2 TGTGCCAGCAGCTTAGGGATAGCGGGGCTCAATGAGCAGTTCTTC CASSLGIAGLNEQFF
TRBJ2-5 many TRBV5-1 . TGTGCCAGCAGTTTAGGCAGCCAAGAGACCCAGTACTTC CASSLGSQETQYF
TRBJ1-1 few TRBV5-1 . TGCGCCAGCAGCGACCCGAGGGGCGGCACTGAAGCTTTCTTT CASSDPRGGTEAFF
TRBJ2-5 once TRBV6-2/TRBV6-3 TRBD2 TGTGCCAGCAGGCTAGCGGGATCAAAAGAGACCCAGTACTTC CASRLAGSKETQYF